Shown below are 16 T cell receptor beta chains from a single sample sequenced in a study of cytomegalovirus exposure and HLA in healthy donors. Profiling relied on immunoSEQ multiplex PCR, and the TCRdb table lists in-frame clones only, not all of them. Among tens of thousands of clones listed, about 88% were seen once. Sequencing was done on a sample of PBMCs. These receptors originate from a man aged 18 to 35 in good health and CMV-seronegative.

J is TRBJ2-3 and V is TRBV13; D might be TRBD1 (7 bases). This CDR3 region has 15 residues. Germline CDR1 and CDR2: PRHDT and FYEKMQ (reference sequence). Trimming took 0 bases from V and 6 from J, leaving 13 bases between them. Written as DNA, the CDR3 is TGTGCCAGCAGCTTAGGGGGCAGGGGGGTGGATACGCAGTATTTT. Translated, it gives CASSLGGRGVDTQYF.

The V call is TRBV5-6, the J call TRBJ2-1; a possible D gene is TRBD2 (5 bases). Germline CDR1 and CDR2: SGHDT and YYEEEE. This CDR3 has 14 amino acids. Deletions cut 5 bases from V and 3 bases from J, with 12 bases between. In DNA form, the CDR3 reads TGTGCCAGCAGAAAGGACTTACTCTACAATGAGCAGTTCTTC. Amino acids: CASRKDLLYNEQFF.

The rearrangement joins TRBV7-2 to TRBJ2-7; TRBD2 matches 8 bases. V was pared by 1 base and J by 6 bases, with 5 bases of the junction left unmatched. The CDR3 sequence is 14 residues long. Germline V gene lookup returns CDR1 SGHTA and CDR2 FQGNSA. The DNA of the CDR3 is TGTGCCAGCAGCTTAGGTAATAGCGGGGCCGAGCAGTACTTC. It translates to CASSLGNSGAEQYF.

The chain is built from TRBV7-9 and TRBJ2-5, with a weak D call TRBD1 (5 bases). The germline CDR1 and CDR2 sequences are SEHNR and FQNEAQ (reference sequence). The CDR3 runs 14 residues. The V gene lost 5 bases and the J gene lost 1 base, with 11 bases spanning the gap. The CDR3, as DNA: TGTGCCAGCAGCCTCACAGGAAGCCAAGAGACCCAGTACTTC. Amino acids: CASSLTGSQETQYF.

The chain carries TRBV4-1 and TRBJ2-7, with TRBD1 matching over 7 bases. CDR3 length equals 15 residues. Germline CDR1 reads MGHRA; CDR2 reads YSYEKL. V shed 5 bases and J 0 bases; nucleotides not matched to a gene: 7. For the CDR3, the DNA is TGCGCCAGCAGCTCTCTGACAGGGTCCTCCTACGAGCAGTACTTC. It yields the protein CASSSLTGSSYEQYF.

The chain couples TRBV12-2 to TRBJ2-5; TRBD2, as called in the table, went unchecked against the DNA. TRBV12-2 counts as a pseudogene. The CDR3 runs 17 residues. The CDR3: CASRLTSGPTGEETQYF. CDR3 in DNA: TGTGCAAGTCGTCTCACTAGCGGGCCCACCGGGGAAGAGACCCAGTACTTC.

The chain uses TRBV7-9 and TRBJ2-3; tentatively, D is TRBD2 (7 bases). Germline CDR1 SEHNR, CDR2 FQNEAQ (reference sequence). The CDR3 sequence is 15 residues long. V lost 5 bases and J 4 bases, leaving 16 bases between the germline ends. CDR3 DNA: TGTGCCAGCAGCCAACTAGGGGGGGACGCAGATACGCAGTATTTT. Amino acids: CASSQLGGDADTQYF.

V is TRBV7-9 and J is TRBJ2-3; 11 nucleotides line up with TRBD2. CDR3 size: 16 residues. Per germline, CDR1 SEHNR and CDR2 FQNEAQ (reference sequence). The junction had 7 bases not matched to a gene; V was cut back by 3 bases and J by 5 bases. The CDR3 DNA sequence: TGTGCCAGCAGCTTGATAGCGGGAGGGGTCCGAGATACGCAGTATTTT. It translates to CASSLIAGGVRDTQYF.

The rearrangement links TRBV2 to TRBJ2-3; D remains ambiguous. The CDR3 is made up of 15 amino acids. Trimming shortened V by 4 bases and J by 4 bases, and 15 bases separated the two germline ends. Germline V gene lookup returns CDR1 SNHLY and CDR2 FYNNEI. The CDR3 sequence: CASSVFEILSDTQYF. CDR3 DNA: TGTGCCAGCAGTGTCTTTGAGATCCTATCAGATACGCAGTATTTT.

The CDR3 loop is CASSPNNDEGGTEAFF. The CDR3 region has the DNA TGTGCCAGCTCACCAAACAATGACGAGGGCGGGACTGAAGCTTTCTTT. The chain recombines TRBV18 with TRBJ1-1; unclear D gene. Germline V gene sequence: CDR1 KGHSH, CDR2 LQKENI. V was trimmed by 2 bases and J by 5 bases, leaving 18 bases between them. This CDR3 has 16 residues.

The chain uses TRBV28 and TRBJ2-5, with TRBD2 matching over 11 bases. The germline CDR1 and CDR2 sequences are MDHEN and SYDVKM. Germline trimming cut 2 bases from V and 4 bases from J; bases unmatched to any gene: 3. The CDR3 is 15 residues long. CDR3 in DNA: TGTGCCAGCAGTTTACCGCTAGCGGGAGGAGAGACCCAGTACTTC. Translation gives CASSLPLAGGETQYF.

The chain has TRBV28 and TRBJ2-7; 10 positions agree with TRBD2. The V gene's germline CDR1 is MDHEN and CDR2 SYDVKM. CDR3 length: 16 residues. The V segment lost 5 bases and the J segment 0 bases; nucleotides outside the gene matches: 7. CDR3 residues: CASSLSGRPTSYEQYF. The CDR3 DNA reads TGTGCCAGCAGTCTTAGCGGGAGGCCCACCTCCTACGAGCAGTACTTC.

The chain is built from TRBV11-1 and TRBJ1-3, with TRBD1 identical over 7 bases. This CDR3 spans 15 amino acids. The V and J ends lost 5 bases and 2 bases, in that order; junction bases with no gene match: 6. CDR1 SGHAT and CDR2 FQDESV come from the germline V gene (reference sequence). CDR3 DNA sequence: TGTGCCAGCAGCAGAAACGACAGGGCTGGAAACACCATATATTTT. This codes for CASSRNDRAGNTIYF.

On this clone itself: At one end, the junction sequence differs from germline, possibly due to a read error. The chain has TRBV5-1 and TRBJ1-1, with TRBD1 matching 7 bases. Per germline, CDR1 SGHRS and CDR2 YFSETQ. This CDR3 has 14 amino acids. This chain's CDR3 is CASSPDRANIEAFF. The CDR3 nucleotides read TGCGCCAGCAGCCCCGACAGGGCCAACATTGAAGCTTTCTTT.

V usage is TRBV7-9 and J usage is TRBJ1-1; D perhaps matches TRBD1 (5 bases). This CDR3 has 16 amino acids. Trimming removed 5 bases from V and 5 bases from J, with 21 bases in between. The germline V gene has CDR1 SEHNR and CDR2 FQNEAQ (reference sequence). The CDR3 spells CASSPSGFQGLTEAFF. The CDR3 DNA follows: TGTGCCAGCAGCCCCTCGGGATTTCAGGGACTGACTGAAGCTTTCTTT.

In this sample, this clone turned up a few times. Here the CDR3 reads CASRWAALEDTQYF. The CDR3 DNA is TGCGCCAGCAGATGGGCAGCATTAGAAGATACGCAGTATTTT. The chain carries TRBV5-1 and TRBJ2-3, with D hard to call. Germline CDR1 SGHRS, CDR2 YFSETQ. This CDR3 comprises 14 residues. Trimming took off 5 bases at V and 5 bases at J, with 15 bases between the two ends.